The 2 T cell receptor beta chains presented below share a single source sample, sequenced in a study of blood T cell repertoires in COVID-19. Here immunoSEQ multiplex PCR was the method, and the copy in TCRdb shows in-frame clones only, minus some. The sample shows 40,000 to 50,000 clones, around 86% of them seen only once. Sequencing used peripheral blood. The receptor set was obtained from a woman of 80 years or more with acute or convalescent COVID-19.

This clone has a single count. The chain combines TRBV6-5 with TRBJ1-2, with 8 bases fitting TRBD1. Trimming at V came to 3 bases and at J to 6 bases, leaving 3 bases not matched to a gene. Germline CDR1 reads MNHEY; CDR2 reads SVGAGI. The CDR3 spans 13 residues. The CDR3 loop is CASSYLQGDGYTF. Here the CDR3 DNA reads TGTGCCAGCAGTTATTTACAGGGGGATGGCTACACCTTC.

The chain links TRBV19 to TRBJ1-4, with D unresolved. The CDR3 runs 13 residues. V lost 2 bases and J lost 7, with 8 bases in between. The germline CDR1 and CDR2 sequences are LNHDA and SQIVND (reference sequence). The CDR3 region is CASSISRGEKLFF. Written as DNA, the CDR3 is TGTGCCAGTAGTATATCCCGGGGTGAAAAACTGTTTTTT.